This T cell receptor (beta chain) is from a study of shared clonotypes between healthy human individuals. This clone was recorded only once. Here immunoSEQ multiplex PCR was the method, and the copy in TCRdb shows in-frame clones only, minus some. The table records roughly 2.5 million clones, just over 90% of them present only once. With 1 base removed from V and 3 bases from J, the gap between germline ends came to 9 bases. Germline assignment: CDR1 SEHNR and CDR2 FQNEAQ (reference sequence). The CDR3 sequence is 15 residues long. From CD4+ cells came CD45RA+ naive and CD45RA-negative memory subsets.

Material for sequencing was naive CD4+ T cells sorted from blood. Described subset: CD45RA+ positively selected. The chain recombines TRBV7-9 with TRBJ2-2; D is ambiguous. The TCR sequence derives from a man younger than 35 in good health. DNA for the CDR3: TGTGCCAGCAGCTTAGTCCTGGCTCACACCGGGGAGCTGTTTTTT. Its translation is CASSLVLAHTGELFF. The full variable domain, rest sourced from reference TRBV7-9 and TRBJ2-2, is DTGVSQNPRHKITKRGQNVTFRCDPISEHNRLYWYRQTLGQGPEFLTYFQNEAQLEKSRLLSDRFSAERPKGSFSTLEIQRTEQGDSAMYLCASSLVLAHTGELFFGEGSRLTVL.